The rows below give T cell receptor beta chains drawn from one sample of a study of cytomegalovirus exposure and HLA in healthy donors. Data came from immunoSEQ multiplex PCR; TCRdb stores just in-frame clones and leaves some out. The sample consists of some 110,000 clones, 74% of them appearing once. The sample consisted of PBMCs. These receptors came from a man aged 25 to 40 in good health and CMV-seropositive. Both conserved end residues are part of each CDR3. The order of the fields is J gene, clone size, D gene, V gene, CDR3 DNA, CDR3 protein. The D gene is left open where the match is weak. Clone size is given for some rows only: seen once, a few or many times, or a class if the clone is expanded.

TRBJ2-2	-	TRBD1	TRBV7-9	TGTGCCAGCAGCTCGACCGTGGGACAGGGTACCGGGGAGCTGTTTTTT	CASSSTVGQGTGELFF
TRBJ2-7	few	TRBD1	TRBV5-1	TGCGCCAGCAGTGGGACAGGCAAGGGCTACGAGCAGTACTTC	CASSGTGKGYEQYF
TRBJ1-1	-	-	TRBV19	TGTGCCAGTAGCAACGGTCAGGTGAGGGGGACTGAAGCTTTCTTT	CASSNGQVRGTEAFF
TRBJ2-1	-	-	TRBV9	TGTGCCAGCAGCGTGGCCGGGGGGCGGGAGCAGTTCTTC	CASSVAGGREQFF
TRBJ1-2	-	-	TRBV9	TGTGCCAGCAGCGTCTCCGGGGGGGCTGGGGGCTACACCTTC	CASSVSGGAGGYTF
TRBJ1-5	-	-	TRBV29-1	TGCAGCGTTGTATGGGGGCTGGGGCAGCCCCAGCATTTT	CSVVWGLGQPQHF
TRBJ2-7	-	-	TRBV27	TGTGCCAGCAGTCCCAGTCGGGGGTTAATCAATTACGAGCAGTACTTC	CASSPSRGLINYEQYF
TRBJ2-1	-	TRBD1	TRBV18	TGTGCCAGCTCACGGGAAGCTGGGACAGGCGCAAGGAATGAGCAGTTCTTC	CASSREAGTGARNEQFF
TRBJ1-1	-	TRBD1	TRBV5-1	TGCGCCAGCAGCTTACGACAGGGAGCTGAAGCTTTCTTT	CASSLRQGAEAFF
TRBJ1-2	-	-	TRBV19	TGTGCCAGTAGAGGACAGCCGGGTAACTATGGCTACACCTTC	CASRGQPGNYGYTF
TRBJ2-7	few	-	TRBV2	TGTGCCAGCAGTGACAGGGGTGATTTCTACGAGCAGTACTTC	CASSDRGDFYEQYF
TRBJ1-1	few	-	TRBV5-5	TGTGCCAGCAGCTTGGAAGCAGGGATGAACACTGAAGCTTTCTTT	CASSLEAGMNTEAFF
TRBJ1-5	-	-	TRBV2	TGTGCCAGCAGTGAAGACTATCAGCCCCAGCATTTT	CASSEDYQPQHF
TRBJ2-6	-	-	TRBV7-2	TGTGCCAGCAGCTTCGGGACTTCGCCCCAGATCCTGACTTTC	CASSFGTSPQILTF
TRBJ2-1	-	TRBD2	TRBV18	TGTGCCAGCTCACCCGGACTAGCCAACGATGAGCAGTTCTTC	CASSPGLANDEQFF
TRBJ1-5	-	-	TRBV19	TGTGCCACCGCGAAAACAGGGAATAGCAATCAGCCCCAGCATTTT	CATAKTGNSNQPQHF
TRBJ2-3	-	TRBD1	TRBV7-3	TGTGCCAGCAGCCTCGGACAGGGCGCCCCCAGCACAGATACGCAGTATTTT	CASSLGQGAPSTDTQYF
TRBJ2-5	-	-	TRBV19	TGTGCCAGTAGTACTCGGGAGACCCAGTACTTC	CASSTRETQYF
TRBJ1-5	-	-	TRBV6-1	TGTGCCAGCAGTGAATCCCTAACTCGGCCCCAGCATTTT	CASSESLTRPQHF
TRBJ1-2	once	-	TRBV4-3	TGCGCCAGCAGCCAAGATCGAGGACTGGCGTACTATGGCTACACCTTC	CASSQDRGLAYYGYTF
TRBJ2-3	-	-	TRBV19	TGTGCCAGTAGTATAGGAGGGGGGGCCAGCACAGATACGCAGTATTTT	CASSIGGGASTDTQYF
TRBJ2-7	-	TRBD1	TRBV10-2	TGCGCCAGCAGTGATTCGAGACAGGGGGTCGAGCAGTACTTC	CASSDSRQGVEQYF
TRBJ1-2	-	-	TRBV7-2	TGTGCCAGCAGCTTAGGGACAAACTATGGCTACACCTTC	CASSLGTNYGYTF
TRBJ1-2	-	-	TRBV6-5	TGTGCCAGCAGCCAGGGGCAGAGAGGCTCTTATGGCTACACCTTC	CASSQGQRGSYGYTF
TRBJ1-6	-	TRBD1	TRBV4-2	TGTGCCAGCAGCCAAGATAGGACAGGGGGCGCAATGAGCTCCTATAATTCACCCCTCCACTTT	CASSQDRTGGAMSSYNSPLHF
TRBJ1-2	-	TRBD1	TRBV5-6	TGTGCCAGCAGCTTGGGGGACAGTCACTATGGCTACACCTTC	CASSLGDSHYGYTF
TRBJ2-5	-	TRBD1	TRBV10-1	TGCGCCAGCAGTGCGGACAGGGACTCCCACCAAGAGACCCAGTACTTC	CASSADRDSHQETQYF
TRBJ2-6	once	-	TRBV9	TGTGCCAGCAGCGTAGGGGGACTCGCCGTAAGTTCTGGGGCCAACGTCCTGACTTTC	CASSVGGLAVSSGANVLTF
TRBJ1-2	-	TRBD1	TRBV5-6	TGTGCCAGCAGCTTGCTCAGGGACAGGGTTTATCAGTATGGCTACCCCTTC	CASSLLRDRVYQYGYPF
TRBJ2-1	-	TRBD2	TRBV19	TGTGCCAGTAGTGCCCTAGCGGCCCTCTCCTACAATGAGCAGTTCTTC	CASSALAALSYNEQFF
TRBJ1-4	-	-	TRBV5-6	TGTGCCAGCAGTCTAATTTACAGGGCTAATGAAAAACTGTTTTTT	CASSLIYRANEKLFF
TRBJ2-3	few	-	TRBV6-5	TGTGCCAGCAGTTCAGGGTGGGGGGTCACAGATACGCAGTATTTT	CASSSGWGVTDTQYF
TRBJ2-7	-	TRBD1	TRBV18	TGTGCCAGCTCACCCGGGACAGGGGGACTCGAGCAGTACTTC	CASSPGTGGLEQYF
TRBJ1-1	few	TRBD1	TRBV4-1	TGCGCCAGCAGCCGCCAACAGGGGAGGAACACTGAAGCTTTCTTT	CASSRQQGRNTEAFF